The present TCR beta chain was sequenced within a study of T cell changes during pregnancy in multiple sclerosis. The assay was immunoSEQ multiplex PCR, and TCRdb's table has in-frame clones only and misses some. Here the sample spans tens of thousands of clones, approximately 90% being singletons. The germline CDR1 and CDR2 sequences are SGHRS and YFSETQ. Trimming cost V 4 bases and J 5 bases; bases outside gene matches: 7. CDR3 length equals 15 residues. Sequencing used peripheral blood, obtained after pregnancy. J is TRBJ2-3 and V is TRBV5-1; TRBD1 agrees at 10 bases. This clonotype was sampled from a female donor with multiple sclerosis, enrolled in a pregnancy study. The CDR3 is CASSQGTGAGDTQYF. The DNA for the CDR3 is TGCGCCAGCAGCCAAGGGACAGGGGCCGGAGATACGCAGTATTTT. Supplemented by reference TRBV5-1 and TRBJ2-3, the full variable domain reads KAGVTQTPRYLIKTRGQQVTLSCSPISGHRSVSWYQQTPGQGLQFLFEYFSETQRNKGNFPGRFSGRQFSNSRSEMNVSTLELGDSALYLCASSQGTGAGDTQYFGPGTRLTVL.